What follows describes a single T cell receptor (beta chain). This clone appeared a few times. Its specific antigen is unknown. No per-base quality is available; no much larger clone lies one base away. This record belongs to a study of cytomegalovirus exposure and HLA in healthy donors listed by TCRdb under 2017. About the investigation overall: An earlier analysis of fewer than 750 of the donors reported about 280 Gb of sequence data and 117 million unique TCR beta sequences obtained from about 200 million T cells. An early release covering some 640 HLA-typed donors comprised about 300 gigabases of sequencing data and around 86 million unique TCR sequences. To predict cytomegalovirus infection status, the study combined high-throughput TCR immunosequencing, statistical association of individual TCRs with disease status, and machine learning. Because of strong linkage in the cohort, five DR-DQ haplotypes were treated as single units for association and clustering. In the later analysis, no new phenotypic data were used to find candidate immune exposures; instead, reliance was placed on TCR beta sequences and their occurrence across donors. Donor age, sex, ethnicity and CMV serostatus were compiled together with the repertoire data. A later genetic analysis used genome-wide SNP genotypes for about 55% of the 666 donors, treating that subset as a discovery cohort. Of the roughly 420 genotyped donors, less than 90% were placed in the genetic ancestry cluster associated with self-reported Caucasian donors. Every discovery cohort repertoire had been produced on one sequencing platform. Along with the 666-subject first cohort, a separate validation cohort of over a hundred different subjects was used. Both class I and class II loci were covered by HLA typing, at four-digit resolution. To study patterns of TCR occurrence, a later analysis re-analyzed previously published TCR beta repertoires from hundreds of donors and added high-resolution HLA genotyping. The study profiled the T cell repertoires of 550 to 700 subjects by immunosequencing and related them to cytomegalovirus serostatus. The study aimed to test whether signatures of past pathogen exposure could be identified by cataloging public T cell receptors. The number of typed donors differed by locus: about 620-630 for A, B, C, DRB1 and DQB1; approximately 520 for DQA1; approximately 600 for DPA1; and roughly 450 for DPB1. In an earlier analysis of 587 of the donors, high-throughput TCR beta sequencing was used to judge whether each TCR beta V gene segment behaved as functional or pseudogenic. Across approximately 400 genotyped donors of the cohort, an average of approximately 200,000 unique TCR beta nucleotide sequences per donor were sequenced, and around 19% of those sequences were non-productive. Findings and caveats that apply to the study as a whole: When HLA alleles, especially DR and DQ, strongly co-occurred, attributing TCR associations to individual alleles was difficult. In this cohort, only TCR beta chains were sequenced, and detectable features were limited by the absence of alpha or paired-chain data. A later analysis reported that several top co-occurrence clusters appeared linked to parvovirus B19, influenza, CMV and Epstein-Barr virus. Roughly uniform sequencing depth across donors was assumed in presence/absence analyses, although this assumption may not hold. In the study, around 150 TCR beta chains were listed as associated with cytomegalovirus. In both the original and validation cohorts, the classifier was reported to diagnose cytomegalovirus status with high specificity and sensitivity. A group of highly shared sequence variants was considered likely to be a technical artifact of the sequencing pipeline. Correlated functional status among segregating V segments might be attributable to linkage disequilibrium, but an unknown experimental factor could not be ruled out. Most TCR sequences were seen in very few donors, while some public TCRs were found in many individuals. A later genetic analysis reported fewer N-insertions in productive TCRs among donors in an Asian-associated ancestry cluster than the roughly 700-donor mean. In an earlier analysis of about 600 of the donors, most TCR beta V segments appeared in productive rearrangements about 90% or about 30% of the time, broadly matching IMGT annotations. In a later analysis, most CMV-associated TCR beta chains were found to appear HLA-restricted, with HLA associations seemingly driven largely by CMV exposure. Specific HLA alleles were associated with 16,951 TCR beta sequences at a false discovery rate of 0.05 in a later analysis. According to the authors, the approach could potentially be generalized to other disease states and immunological phenotypes. A further reported finding was that TCR beta sequences accurately predicted the HLA-A and HLA-B alleles for most subjects in the first cohort. In a later analysis, the rate of TCR association differed among HLA loci, with DRB1 alleles having the most associated TCRs and HLA-C alleles having the fewest. A few of the identified cytomegalovirus-associated TCR beta chains were confirmed in vitro to be specific for cytomegalovirus antigens. In a later genetic analysis, a missense DCLRE1C variant was associated with V-gene and J-gene trimming of TCR beta chains, and the association was replicated in an independent cohort. For the cohort, immune exposure information was limited to CMV serostatus. Because counts were too low, fewer than 20 rarely observed V segments, including chromosome 9 orphons, were excluded from the earlier analysis of 587 of the donors. In a later analysis, HLA-associated TCR beta chains were found to be more clonally expanded and to have lower generation probabilities than equally common non-associated chains. Some IMGT-functional V segments, including TRBV6-2 and TRBV6-3, could not be distinguished by the 87-base-pair reads and were therefore excluded. HLA typing was unavailable for some donors at each locus, so association tests used only the typed subset.

The cohort comprised 550 to 700 healthy bone marrow donors. At the time of sampling, every cohort member was nominally healthy, though immune exposures that went unrecorded were likely present. The donor tested CMV seropositive and was one of the 289 seropositive cohort members. A peripheral blood sample was collected from each donor, and TCR beta sequencing was performed on peripheral blood mononuclear cells. Genomic DNA extraction from the blood cell samples was performed with the Qiagen DNeasy Blood Extraction Kit. Relative to germline, V is missing 5 bases and J is missing 2 bases, with 7 bases of the junction outside any gene match. From its cysteine to its phenylalanine, the CDR3 spans 17 amino acids. Only CDR3 DNA remains: 51 bases, in frame from the first base. The germline V gene (reference sequence) yields MNHEY for CDR1 and SMNVEV for CDR2. The library was generated by the immunoSEQ multiplex PCR assay. For the multiplex PCR, a mixture combining 60 forward primers for TCR Vbeta segments and 13 reverse primers for TCR Jbeta segments was used. A multiplex PCR assay on genomic DNA amplified the CDR3 region of rearranged TCR beta genes. The amplified TCR beta libraries were sequenced on the Illumina HiSeq System as 87-base-pair reads. The paper's processing steps were these. In a later analysis, tens of millions of unique TCR beta chains were counted across the roughly 670 repertoires, and about 9.9 million of these chains were shared by at least two donors. To remove PCR and sequencing errors, raw reads were error-corrected and collapsed into unique sequences using a nearest-neighbor algorithm that merged closely related sequences. To assign V, D and J gene segments, CDR3 sequences were aligned to IMGT reference sequences. For a sequence to be retained, a match of at least six nucleotides to both a V gene segment and a J gene segment was required. Rearrangements were classified as productive when the CDR3 lacked stop codons and remained in frame with V and J, and all other rearrangements were classified as non-productive. CDR3 was defined by IMGT convention, running from the second conserved V-encoded cysteine to the conserved J-encoded phenylalanine. The earlier analysis of some 550 of the donors excluded any sequence lacking an unambiguous match to a single V gene segment. An earlier analysis of a few hundred of the donors called V segments functional above 56.7% productive rearrangements and segregating when the between-donor standard deviation exceeded 5%. A statistical classification framework was built for diagnosing cytomegalovirus status from the catalog of TCR beta chain sequences. In a later analysis, TCR nucleotide sequences were compared against IMGT/GENE-DB human TR gene sequences so that V and J genes could be assigned. Using the TCRdist pipeline, a later analysis assigned CDR3 sequences along with most-parsimonious VDJ recombination scenarios. In a later analysis, each TCR beta chain was defined by its CDR3 amino acid sequence together with its V-gene family, and reads lacking a unique V-gene family were excluded. A later analysis removed 500 to 650 highly shared, low-generation-probability nucleotide sequences to deal with suspected cross-contamination and a sequencing artifact. In a later analysis, a clonal expansion index for each public chain was calculated from normalized within-repertoire ranks of inferred template counts. In a later analysis, generation probabilities were computed with a VDJ recombination model fitted to out-of-frame rearrangements, and the resulting probabilities were checked against IGoR. In a later analysis, hypergeometric tests were used to score TCR-TCR, TCR-HLA and TCR-CMV co-occurrence, with a repertoire-size bias correction applied to TCR pairs. To estimate false discovery rates, a later analysis permuted the HLA or CMV assignments 20 times. A later analysis grouped co-occurring TCRs with DBSCAN, adding TCRdist sequence similarity when clustering within HLA-allele-positive subsets. Repertoires with fewer than 30,000 or more than 120,000 public chains, plus five repertoires with anomalous nucleotide sharing, were excluded from co-occurrence clustering. TCRdb holds this immuneACCESS table with in-frame rearrangements only. Some clones are missing; in checked studies, unresolved V genes explain under half, and the rest has no known cause. V and J calls and clone size are copied from that table; D and trimming were computed from the DNA. This sample is represented by 100,000 to 150,000 clones; about three quarters of them were singletons. Jointly, the top ten make up over 10% of the sample.

Sequenced: PBMCs. The chain is made from TRBV27 and TRBJ2-4, with 12 bases aligning to TRBD2. This clonotype was obtained from a woman aged 55-69 years in good health and CMV-seropositive. The DNA reads TGTGCCAGCAGTATCGGGACTAGCGGGTCCTCCAAAAACATTCAGTACTTC. Its amino acids are CASSIGTSGSSKNIQYF.